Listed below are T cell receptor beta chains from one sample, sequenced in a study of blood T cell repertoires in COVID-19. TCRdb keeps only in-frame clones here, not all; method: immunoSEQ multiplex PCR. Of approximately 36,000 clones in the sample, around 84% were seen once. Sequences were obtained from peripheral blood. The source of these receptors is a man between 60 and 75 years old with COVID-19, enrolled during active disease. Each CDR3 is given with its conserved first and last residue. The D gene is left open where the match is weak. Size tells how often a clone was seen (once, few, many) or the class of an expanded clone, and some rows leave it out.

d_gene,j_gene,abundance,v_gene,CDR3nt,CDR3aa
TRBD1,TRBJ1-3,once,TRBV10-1,TGCGCCAGCAAGGGACAGGGGGCTGGAAACACCATATATTTT,CASKGQGAGNTIYF
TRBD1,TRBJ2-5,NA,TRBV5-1,TGCGCCAGCAGCCCGGGACAGCCACAAGAGACCCAGTACTTC,CASSPGQPQETQYF
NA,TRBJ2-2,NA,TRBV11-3,TGTGCCAGCAGCGGAATAGGGGGTTTCAACACCGGGGAGCTGTTTTTT,CASSGIGGFNTGELFF
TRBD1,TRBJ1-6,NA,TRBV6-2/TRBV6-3,TGTGCCAGCAGTTACTCCGGACAGGGGGTCTATTCACCCCTCCACTTT,CASSYSGQGVYSPLHF
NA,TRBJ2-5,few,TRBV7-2,TGTGCCAGCAGCTTAGATTCAGGGGAGGAGACCCAGTACTTC,CASSLDSGEETQYF
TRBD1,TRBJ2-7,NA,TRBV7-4,TGTGCCAGCAGCTTAGGCGGGACAGGGAAATCCTACGAGCAGTACTTC,CASSLGGTGKSYEQYF
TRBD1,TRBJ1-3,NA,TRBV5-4,TGTGCCAGCAGCTGGACAGGGCCTGGAAACACCATATATTTT,CASSWTGPGNTIYF
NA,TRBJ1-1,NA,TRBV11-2,TGTGCCAGCAGCCTAGAGGGGGGGTTGGGTGAAGCTTTCTTT,CASSLEGGLGEAFF
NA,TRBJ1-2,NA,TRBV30,TGTGCCTGGTCAGGAGGGCAAAGAGGCTATGGCTACACCTTC,CAWSGGQRGYGYTF
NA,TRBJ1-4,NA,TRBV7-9,TGTGCCAGCAGCTTAGTGGGGCAGCTTAATGAAAAACTGTTTTTT,CASSLVGQLNEKLFF
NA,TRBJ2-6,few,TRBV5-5,TGTGCCAGCAGCTCCTGGAACGGGTATGGGGCCAACGTCCTGACTTTC,CASSSWNGYGANVLTF
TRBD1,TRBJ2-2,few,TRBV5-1,TGCGCCAGCAGCCAAACAGGGACAGTCACTAACACCGGGGAGCTGTTTTTT,CASSQTGTVTNTGELFF
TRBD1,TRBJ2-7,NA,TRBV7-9,TGTGCCAGCAGCCCCCGGGACAGGGTGCCCTACGAGCAGTACTTC,CASSPRDRVPYEQYF
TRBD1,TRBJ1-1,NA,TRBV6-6,TGTGCCAGCAGTTACACAGGGGGGAACACTGAAGCTTTCTTT,CASSYTGGNTEAFF
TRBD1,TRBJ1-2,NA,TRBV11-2,TGTGCCAGCAGCTCACAACAGGGGGCGGGTGGCTACACCTTC,CASSSQQGAGGYTF
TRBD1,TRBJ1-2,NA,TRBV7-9,TGTGCCAGCAGCCGAGGGGGCCAAGCTAACTATGGCTACACCTTC,CASSRGGQANYGYTF
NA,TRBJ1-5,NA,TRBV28,TGTGCCAGCAGCCCTGACAGTAATCAGCCCCAGCATTTT,CASSPDSNQPQHF
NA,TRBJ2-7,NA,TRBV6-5,TGTGCCAGCAGCCAAGGGGGGGTTCGGGAGCAGTACTTC,CASSQGGVREQYF
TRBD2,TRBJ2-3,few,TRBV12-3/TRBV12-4,TGTGCCAGCAGTTTTAGACTAGCGGGAGCGTATTTT,CASSFRLAGAYF
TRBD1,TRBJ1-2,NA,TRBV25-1,TGTGCCAGCAGTGAATCAGGGGGTTGGGGCTACACCTTC,CASSESGGWGYTF
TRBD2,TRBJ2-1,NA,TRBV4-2,TGTGCCAGCAGCCAAGAACTAGCGGAATACAATGAGCAGTTCTTC,CASSQELAEYNEQFF
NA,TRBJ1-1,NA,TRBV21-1,TGTACCAGCCAGAAGGGACAGGGGGGCACTGAAGCTTTCTTT,CTSQKGQGGTEAFF
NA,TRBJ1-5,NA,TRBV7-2,TGTGCCAGCAGCTTATTAGGGGATCAGCCCCAGCATTTT,CASSLLGDQPQHF
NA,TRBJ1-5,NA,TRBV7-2,TGTGCCAGCAAAAGAGAGGCGCGTACGCCCCAGCATTTT,CASKREARTPQHF
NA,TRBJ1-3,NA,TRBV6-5,TGTGCCAGTCCTAAGGACGGAGGTGGAAACACCATATATTTT,CASPKDGGGNTIYF
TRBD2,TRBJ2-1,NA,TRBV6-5,TGTGCCAGCAGTTACTCGGGACTAGCGGCTTACAATGAGCAGTTCTTC,CASSYSGLAAYNEQFF
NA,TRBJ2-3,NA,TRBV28,TGTGCCAGCAGTTTTCCGGGGGAGCCTGCATCAGATACGCAGTATTTT,CASSFPGEPASDTQYF
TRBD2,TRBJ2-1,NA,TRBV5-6,TGTGCCAGCAGCTTTGGGACTAGCGGGTTCAATGAGCAGTTCTTC,CASSFGTSGFNEQFF